This T cell receptor (beta chain) was sequenced in a study of blood T cell repertoires in COVID-19 (dated by TCRdb to about 2020). Context from the whole study: Samples from collaborators originated in the United States, Italy and Spain and spanned both the acute and convalescent phases of COVID-19. The material from the prospective study consisted of cDNA or gDNA derived from T cells, B-cell-depleted T cells, or PBMCs. Samples were obtained from the ongoing ImmuneRACE study (first 160 participants) and from about 1,300 subjects provided by 6 global collaborators. The dataset comprised deeply sampled blood TCRbeta repertoires from subjects exposed to, actively infected with, or recovered from COVID-19. The repertoires were made available in a free public database intended to serve as a resource for research on the immune response to SARS-CoV-2. HLA class I and class II types, where available, came from metadata supplied by the sample provider rather than from assay-based typing. Sample metadata almost always included a de-identified subject ID, COVID-19 status, age in years and sex. General findings and caveats noted by the study authors: The amount of clinical and demographic metadata varied by source and participant and was provided uncurated.

The CDR3 spans 18 residues, from the cysteine through the phenylalanine. The only DNA kept is the CDR3, 54 bases in frame from the first base. Via the germline V gene, CDR1 is SGDLS and CDR2 YYNGEE. V is pruned by 2 bases and J by 6 bases, leaving 12 bases of the junction without a gene match. The collaborating institutions used their own protocols to collect whole blood in K2EDTA tubes. Collaborator samples were shipped for TCRbeta analysis as frozen whole blood, isolated PBMCs, or DNA extracted from either sample type. The immunoSEQ Assay, a bias-controlled multiplex PCR, was used to amplify TCRbeta CDR3 regions from genomic DNA. The original methods were these. The number of nucleated cells in each sample was estimated by amplification of reference gene primers within the assay. Sequence reads were collapsed and filtered to measure the absolute abundance of every unique TCRbeta CDR3 rearrangement. Productive Simpson clonality was computed per sample as the square root of Simpson's diversity index over productive rearrangements. TCRdb took this table from immuneACCESS and kept in-frame rearrangements with V and J called. Such tables lack part of the clones; where checked against another copy, unresolved V genes explain under half of the gap, and the rest is unexplained. V and J calls and clone size come straight from that table; D and trimming were deduced from the DNA. Counted in this sample were around 100,000 clones; more than 85% of them appeared once. 2% to 2.5% of the sample is in the top ten clones.

Notes on this clone: It has no known antigen specificity. Within one base of it there is no much larger clone, and no base qualities were kept.

The rearranged chain carries TRBV9 and TRBJ2-1; the junction holds 12 bases that match TRBD2. The sequence came from a man aged 45-65 years with active COVID-19. The sample was peripheral blood. The DNA is as follows: TGTGCCAGCAGCGTTAACGGTCGACTAGCGGGAGCCGGCAATGAGCAGTTCTTC. Translated, this gives CASSVNGRLAGAGNEQFF.